The subject of this entry is one T cell receptor beta chain. What antigen it recognizes has not been identified. No much larger clone exists at a distance of one base, and base qualities are not known. The entry originates in a study of blood T cell repertoires in COVID-19 (dated by TCRdb to about 2020). Regarding the complete study: Samples covering the acute and convalescent phases of COVID-19 were provided by collaborators in the United States, Italy and Spain. The prospective study material was composed of cDNA or gDNA derived from T cells, B-cell-depleted T cells, or PBMCs. HLA class I and class II types, where available, came from metadata supplied by the sample provider rather than from assay-based typing. The repertoires were released in a freely available public database meant as a resource for research on the immune response to SARS-CoV-2. The samples were drawn from the first 160 participants of the ongoing ImmuneRACE study and from over 950 subjects provided by 6 global collaborators. Subjects who had been exposed to COVID-19, were actively infected with it, or had recovered from it provided the deeply sampled blood TCRbeta repertoires that made up the dataset. Nearly every sample came with metadata listing a de-identified subject ID, COVID-19 status, age in years and sex. The paper as a whole reports these results and caveats: How much clinical and demographic metadata was included differed by source and by participant, and the metadata was provided uncurated.

TCRbeta CDR3 regions were amplified from genomic DNA using the immunoSEQ Assay, a bias-controlled multiplex PCR. Under the source paper's analysis protocol: The number of nucleated cells in each sample was estimated by amplification of reference gene primers within the assay. Sequence reads were collapsed and filtered to measure the absolute abundance of every unique TCRbeta CDR3 rearrangement. For each sample, productive Simpson clonality was calculated as the square root of Simpson's diversity index over productive rearrangements. TCRdb provides this immuneACCESS table in a form limited to in-frame rearrangements. Some clones are lacking; in checked studies, under half of them reflect an unresolved V gene, and why the rest are absent is not known. V and J calls and clone size are copied from that table; D and trimming were computed from the DNA. Here the sample has about 83,000 clones; about four fifths occur a single time. 15% to 19% of the sample is held by the ten biggest clonotypes.

Per the germline V gene, SGHDT is the CDR1 and YYEEEE is the CDR2. Clipping removes 4 bases from V and 5 bases from J, with 11 as the unmatched junction base count. The CDR3, cysteine through phenylalanine, is 16 amino acids long. The kept DNA is CDR3 alone, 48 bases in frame from the first base. Each collaborating institution followed its own protocols to collect whole blood in K2EDTA tubes. For TCRbeta analysis, collaborators shipped samples in one of three forms: frozen whole blood, isolated PBMCs, or DNA extracted from either of those sample types. The rearrangement joined TRBV5-6 to TRBJ2-1; TRBD2 agrees with 8 junctional bases. This TCR was recovered from a woman aged 80 or older with acute or convalescent COVID-19. Sequenced material: peripheral blood. The nucleotides read TGTGCCAGCAGCCCAACACTAGCGGATCTCCACAATGAGCAGTTCTTC. Its product reads: CASSPTLADLHNEQFF.